This is a list of T cell receptor beta chains from one sample in a study of T-cell reconstitution after alpha-beta-depleted transplantation in children. MiXCR was run by TCRdb on the PCR reads, yielding one entry per CDR3 protein. The table lists almost 250,000 distinct CDR3 sequences, about 26% of them singletons. This sample comprised PBMCs, obtained before TCRalphabeta/CD19-depleted stem cell transplant. The receptor source for this set is a girl aged 2 to 10 with Fanconi anemia, due to receive a stem cell transplant. Both conserved end residues are part of each CDR3. D genes are given only for firm matches. Size is stated for part of the rows, as once, few or many counts, or as a class when the clone is expanded.

size	J	D	V	DNA	CDR3
NA	TRBJ2-3	NA	TRBV7-2	TGTGCCAGCAGCTTTGTGGGGGGGCGGGCAGATACGCAGTATTTT	CASSFVGGRADTQYF
many	TRBJ2-1	NA	TRBV29-1	TGCAGCGTTGTCCCCCGACAGGATGGTGAGCAGTTCTTC	CSVVPRQDGEQFF
NA	TRBJ2-1	NA	TRBV20-1	TGCAGTGCAGTCTACATTCCGGGGCTAGATTTCAATGAGCAGTTCTTC	CSAVYIPGLDFNEQFF
NA	TRBJ2-7	TRBD2	TRBV20-1	TGCAGTGCTAGAGCGTCCGGGACTACAAATTACGAGCAGTACTTC	CSARASGTTNYEQYF
many	TRBJ2-7	NA	TRBV28	TGTGCCAGCAGTTTCAAAAGGTACGAGCAGTACTTC	CASSFKRYEQYF
once	TRBJ2-7	NA	TRBV2	TGTGCCACCACAGGAGCCTACGAGCAGTACTTC	CATTGAYEQYF
many	TRBJ2-7	TRBD2	TRBV29-1	TGCAGCGTTGGGACTAGCGGGCTGTACGAGCAGTACTTC	CSVGTSGLYEQYF
many	TRBJ1-5	NA	TRBV6-1	TGTGCCAGCAGGGCTCATAGCAATCAGCCCCAGCATTTT	CASRAHSNQPQHF
many	TRBJ2-7	TRBD1	TRBV29-1	TGCAGCGCCGGGACAGGGATATCCTACGAGCAGTACTTC	CSAGTGISYEQYF
few	TRBJ2-1	TRBD2	TRBV4-1	TGCGCCAGCAGCCAAAAACTAGCGGGGGCACCATGGAATGAGCAGTTCTTC	CASSQKLAGAPWNEQFF
NA	TRBJ1-2	NA	TRBV29-1	TGCAGCGTTGAGTGGACAGAGATTAACTATGGCTACACCTTC	CSVEWTEINYGYTF
NA	TRBJ2-7	TRBD1	TRBV7-3	TGTGCCAGCAGCTTAATGAGGTGGACAGGGGTTAGCTACGAGCAGTACTTC	CASSLMRWTGVSYEQYF
many	TRBJ2-1	NA	TRBV10-3	TGTGCCATCAGTGAGACTACTAGAGTCAATGAGCAGTTCTTC	CAISETTRVNEQFF
many	TRBJ2-3	TRBD1	TRBV27	TGTGCCAGCGGCAGGGGGCCGGGAACAGATACGCAGTATTTT	CASGRGPGTDTQYF
once	TRBJ1-4	NA	TRBV12-3/TRBV12-4	TGTGCCAGCAGTTTAGGAGGGGCAACTAATGAAAAACTGCTTTTT	CASSLGGATNEKLLF
few	TRBJ2-2	TRBD2	TRBV12-3/TRBV12-4	TGTGCCAGCAGCCCCTTACGACTAGCGGGAGTCGGTGCCGGGGAGCTGTTTTTT	CASSPLRLAGVGAGELFF
few	TRBJ2-7	NA	TRBV20-1	TGCAGTGCTAGAGATCGTCTAGGCGGCAGAGACGAGCAGTACTTC	CSARDRLGGRDEQYF
NA	TRBJ2-2	NA	TRBV6-5	TGTGCCAGCAGTTACCGGGGACAGAACACCGGGGAGCTGTTTTTT	CASSYRGQNTGELFF
many	TRBJ2-5	NA	TRBV4-2	TGTGCCAGCAGCCAAGACCGGGGTTGGGAGACCCAGTACTTC	CASSQDRGWETQYF
many	TRBJ2-3	TRBD1	TRBV7-8	TGTGCCAGCAGCTCGACCCTTACAGGGGGCCAGTGGGATACGCAGTATTTT	CASSSTLTGGQWDTQYF
few	TRBJ1-4	NA	TRBV5-5	TGTGCCAGCAGCTTGTTCGCGGGGCACGACGAAAAACTGTTTTTT	CASSLFAGHDEKLFF
many	TRBJ2-1	NA	TRBV12-3/TRBV12-4	TGTGCCAGCAGTCCTTCGGACCGTACCAATGAGCAGTTCTTC	CASSPSDRTNEQFF